The clone carrying this T cell receptor beta chain came up many times. This record comes from a study of regulatory T cells in long-lasting Graves disease. Through Arm-PCR of CDR3 regions and iRepertoire HTBI primers, TCR beta libraries were built. TCRdb processed the multiplex PCR reads anew with MiXCR; each CDR3 protein has one entry. The sample lists about 220,000 distinct CDR3 sequences, about 19% seen once, with about 11% in the top ten. Specified time point: newly diagnosed GD, antithyroid drugs for less than 3 months. Scientists built the TCR library using RNA that was extracted from PBMCs. The V gene lost 4 bases and the J gene lost 2 bases, with 21 bases spanning the gap. Germline V gene lookup returns CDR1 LGHDT and CDR2 YNNKEL (reference sequence). CDR3 length equals 17 residues. The same data also contributed to another study, on T cells in Graves' hyperthyroidism and ophthalmopathy.

The chain employs TRBV3-1 and TRBJ2-7; D may correspond to TRBD1 or TRBD2 (5 bases each). The source of this sequence is a woman aged 25 to 39 with Graves disease. The material sequenced was peripheral blood mononuclear cells (PBMCs), taken at new diagnosis, from a patient treated with antithyroid drugs. As DNA, the CDR3 is TGTGCCAGCAGCCGCGCGACGTTCCGGGACCATCCCTACGAGCAGTACTTC. Translating it yields CASSRATFRDHPYEQYF.